This T cell receptor (beta chain) was recovered during a study of blood T cell repertoires in COVID-19 (dated by TCRdb to 2020 to 2021). With respect to the entire study: Samples from collaborators originated in the United States, Italy and Spain and spanned both the acute and convalescent phases of COVID-19. The repertoires were made available in a free public database intended to serve as a resource for research on the immune response to SARS-CoV-2. Sample metadata almost always included a de-identified subject ID, COVID-19 status, age in years and sex. Where available, HLA class I and class II types were taken from metadata supplied by the sample provider and were not determined by assay-based typing. The samples were drawn from the first 160 participants of the ongoing ImmuneRACE study and from over a thousand subjects provided by 6 global collaborators. The material from the prospective study consisted of cDNA or gDNA derived from T cells, B-cell-depleted T cells, or PBMCs. Subjects who had been exposed to COVID-19, were actively infected with it, or had recovered from it provided the deeply sampled blood TCRbeta repertoires that made up the dataset. Broad study findings and their caveats: The quantity of clinical and demographic metadata differed by source and by participant and was supplied without curation.

About this clone itself: What this receptor recognizes is not known. Base qualities were left out, and no much larger clone turns up one base away.

In Seattle, one collaborating source enrolled patients while the infection was active and tracked those patients longitudinally over the course of disease. Whole blood was collected in K2EDTA tubes by collaborating institutions according to the institutions' own protocols. For TCRbeta analysis, collaborators shipped samples as frozen whole blood, isolated PBMCs, or DNA extracted from either of those sample types. TCRbeta CDR3 regions were amplified from genomic DNA using the immunoSEQ Assay, a bias-controlled multiplex PCR. The published analysis was carried out like this. The number of nucleated cells in each sample was estimated by amplification of reference gene primers within the assay. Sequence reads were collapsed and filtered to measure the absolute abundance of every unique TCRbeta CDR3 rearrangement. For each sample, productive Simpson clonality was calculated by taking the square root of Simpson's diversity index across productive rearrangements. The immuneACCESS repertoire file appears here via TCRdb, limited to in-frame rearrangements. These files lack a portion of the clones; in checked studies, under half of the deficit traces to unresolved V genes, and the cause of the others is not known. V, J and clone size are those of that table, while D and trimming were read from the DNA. The sample yields roughly 260,000 clones; more than 85% were counted once. The ten largest clones take up 2% to 3% of the sample.

The sequenced material came from peripheral blood. The sequence came from a person aged 18 to 30 with COVID-19, enrolled during active disease.

CDR3 sequence: CASSPGDFNTGELFF. The nucleotide sequence reads as follows: TGTGCCAGCAGCCCGGGGGACTTTAACACCGGGGAGCTGTTTTTT. The sequence links TRBV7-9 to TRBJ2-2; perhaps TRBD2 is the D gene, with 6 bases matching. Deletion took 5 bases off V and 2 bases off J, with a span of 12 bases between the germline ends. The germline V gene (reference sequence) yields SEHNR for CDR1 and FQNEAQ for CDR2. From its cysteine to its phenylalanine, the CDR3 spans 15 amino acids. Only the CDR3 part of the read is kept: 45 bases, read in frame from the first base.